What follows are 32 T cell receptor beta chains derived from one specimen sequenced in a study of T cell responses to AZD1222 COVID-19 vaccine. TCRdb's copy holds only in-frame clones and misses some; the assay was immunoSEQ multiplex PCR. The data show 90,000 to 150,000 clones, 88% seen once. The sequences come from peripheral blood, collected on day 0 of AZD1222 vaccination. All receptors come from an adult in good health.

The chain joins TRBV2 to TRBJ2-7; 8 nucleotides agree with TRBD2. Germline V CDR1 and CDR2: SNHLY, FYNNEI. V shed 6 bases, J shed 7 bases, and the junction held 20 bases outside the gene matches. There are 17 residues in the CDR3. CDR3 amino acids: CASRRPPNGLASGEQYF. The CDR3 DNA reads TGTGCCAGCAGGCGCCCCCCGAATGGACTAGCTAGTGGAGAGCAGTACTTC.

CDR3 DNA sequence: TGTGCCAGCAGCTCTCGAGGGACAGCCTATGGCTACACCTTC. Protein sequence: CASSSRGTAYGYTF. This chain uses TRBV7-9 with TRBJ1-2; 7 nucleotides line up with TRBD1. The CDR3 runs 14 residues. Trimming at V came to 4 bases and at J to 4 bases, leaving 6 bases not matched to a gene. CDR1 and CDR2 (germline): SEHNR, FQNEAQ (reference sequence).

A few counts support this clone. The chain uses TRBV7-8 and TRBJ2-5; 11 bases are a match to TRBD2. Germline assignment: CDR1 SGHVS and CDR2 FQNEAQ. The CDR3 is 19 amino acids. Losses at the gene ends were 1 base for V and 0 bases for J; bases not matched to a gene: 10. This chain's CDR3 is CASSLVGVTSGADQETQYF. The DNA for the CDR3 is TGTGCCAGCAGCTTAGTTGGAGTGACTAGCGGGGCCGACCAAGAGACCCAGTACTTC.

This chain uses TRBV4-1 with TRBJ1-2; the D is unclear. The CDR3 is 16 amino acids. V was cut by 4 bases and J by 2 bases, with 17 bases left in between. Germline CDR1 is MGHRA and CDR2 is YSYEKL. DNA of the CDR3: TGCGCCAGCAGCCTCGAACATGAGACACTGAACTATGGCTACACCTTC. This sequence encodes CASSLEHETLNYGYTF.

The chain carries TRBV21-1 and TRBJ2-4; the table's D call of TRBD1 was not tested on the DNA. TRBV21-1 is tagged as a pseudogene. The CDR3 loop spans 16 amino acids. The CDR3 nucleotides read TGTGCCAGCAGCAAAGGGGACAGGGAGGTCAAAAACATTCAGTACTTC. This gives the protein CASSKGDREVKNIQYF.

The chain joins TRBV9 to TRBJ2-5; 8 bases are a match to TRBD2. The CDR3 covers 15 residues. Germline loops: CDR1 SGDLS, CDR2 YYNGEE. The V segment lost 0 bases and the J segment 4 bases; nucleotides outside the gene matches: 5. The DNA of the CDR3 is TGTGCCAGCAGCGTAGGCGGGGCGGGAGGAGAGACCCAGTACTTC. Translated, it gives CASSVGGAGGETQYF.

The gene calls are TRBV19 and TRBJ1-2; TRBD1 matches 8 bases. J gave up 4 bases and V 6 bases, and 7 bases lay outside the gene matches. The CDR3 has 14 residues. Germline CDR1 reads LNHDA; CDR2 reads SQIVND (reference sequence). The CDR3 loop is CASSYGQGLYGYTF. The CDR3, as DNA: TGTGCCAGTAGCTACGGACAGGGCCTCTATGGCTACACCTTC.

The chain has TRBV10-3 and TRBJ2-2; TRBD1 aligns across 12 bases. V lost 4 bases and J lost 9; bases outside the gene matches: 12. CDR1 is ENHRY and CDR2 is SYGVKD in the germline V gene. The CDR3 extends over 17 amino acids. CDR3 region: CAISGHGTGGATRELFF. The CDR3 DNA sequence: TGTGCCATCAGTGGACATGGGACAGGGGGCGCAACTAGGGAGCTGTTTTTT.

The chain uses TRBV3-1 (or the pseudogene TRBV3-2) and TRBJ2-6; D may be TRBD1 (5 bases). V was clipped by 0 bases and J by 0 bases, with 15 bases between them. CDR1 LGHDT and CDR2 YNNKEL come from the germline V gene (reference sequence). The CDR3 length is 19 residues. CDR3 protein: CASSQDKWGVSSGANVLTF. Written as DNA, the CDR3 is TGTGCCAGCAGCCAAGATAAGTGGGGCGTTAGCTCTGGGGCCAACGTCCTGACTTTC.

The CDR3 sequence is CASSFTNVRRYDRTDTQYF. CDR3 coding DNA: TGTGCCAGCAGCTTCACCAACGTCCGACGGTACGACAGGACAGATACGCAGTATTTT. This chain uses TRBV11-2 with TRBJ2-3; D perhaps matches TRBD1 (6 bases). Germline V gene lookup returns CDR1 SGHAT and CDR2 FQNNGV. CDR3 length: 19 residues. Trimming removed 3 bases at V and 3 bases at J, with 25 bases between. Filled out from reference TRBV11-2 and TRBJ2-3, the complete variable domain reads EAGVAQSPRYKIIEKRQSVAFWCNPISGHATLYWYQQILGQGPKLLIQFQNNGVVDDSQLPKDRFSAERLKGVDSTLKIQPAKLEDSAVYLCASSFTNVRRYDRTDTQYFGPGTRLTVL.

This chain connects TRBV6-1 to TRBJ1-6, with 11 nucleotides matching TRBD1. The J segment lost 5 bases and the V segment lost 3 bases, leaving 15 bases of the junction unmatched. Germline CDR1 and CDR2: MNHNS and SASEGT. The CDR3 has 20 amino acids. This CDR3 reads CASSDRRTGGVPVNNSPLHF. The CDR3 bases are TGTGCCAGCAGTGATCGGAGGACAGGGGGCGTCCCAGTTAATAATTCACCCCTCCACTTT.

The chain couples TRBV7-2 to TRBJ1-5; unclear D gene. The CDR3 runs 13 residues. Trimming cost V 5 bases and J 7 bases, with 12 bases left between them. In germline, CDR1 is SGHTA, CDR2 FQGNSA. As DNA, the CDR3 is TGTGCCAGCAGCCCGGCTGTATGGCAGCCCCAGCATTTT. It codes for CASSPAVWQPQHF.

The CDR3 DNA follows: TGTGCCAGCAGCAGGGGACAGGGGGCTAGTCAGCCCCAGCATTTT. This gives the protein CASSRGQGASQPQHF. The rearrangement uses TRBV7-9 and TRBJ1-5; 12 positions match TRBD1. In germline, CDR1 is SEHNR, CDR2 FQNEAQ (reference sequence). V gave up 5 bases and J gave up 6 bases; unmatched junction bases: 5. The CDR3 has 15 amino acids.

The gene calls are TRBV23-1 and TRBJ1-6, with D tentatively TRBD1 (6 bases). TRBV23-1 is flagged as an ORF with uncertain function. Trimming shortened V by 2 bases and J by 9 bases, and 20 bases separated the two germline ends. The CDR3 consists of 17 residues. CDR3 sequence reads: CASSQRQWGAAGSPLHF. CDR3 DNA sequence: TGCGCCAGCAGTCAACGTCAATGGGGGGCAGCAGGTTCACCCCTCCACTTT.

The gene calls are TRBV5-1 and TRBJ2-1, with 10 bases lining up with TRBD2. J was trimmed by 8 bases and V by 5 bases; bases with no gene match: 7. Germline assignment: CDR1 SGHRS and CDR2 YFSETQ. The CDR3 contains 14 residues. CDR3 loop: CASRGISGGYEQFF. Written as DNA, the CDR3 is TGCGCCAGCAGAGGCATTAGCGGGGGGTATGAGCAGTTCTTC. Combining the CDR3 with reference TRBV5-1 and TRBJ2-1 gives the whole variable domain KAGVTQTPRYLIKTRGQQVTLSCSPISGHRSVSWYQQTPGQGLQFLFEYFSETQRNKGNFPGRFSGRQFSNSRSEMNVSTLELGDSALYLCASRGISGGYEQFFGPGTRLTVL.

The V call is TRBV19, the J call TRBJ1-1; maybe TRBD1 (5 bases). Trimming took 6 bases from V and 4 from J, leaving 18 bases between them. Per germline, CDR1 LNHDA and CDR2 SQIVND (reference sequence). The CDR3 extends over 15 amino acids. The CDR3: CASRPPGVGGTEAFF. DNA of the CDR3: TGTGCCAGTAGACCCCCGGGGGTTGGCGGCACTGAAGCTTTCTTT.

CDR3 bases: TGTGCCAGCAGCTTAGCCCCGGGACAGGGCGGCAATGAGCAGTTCTTC. It translates to CASSLAPGQGGNEQFF. The chain joins TRBV7-3 to TRBJ2-1, with 9 bases aligning to TRBD1. CDR1 SGHTA and CDR2 FQGTGA come from the germline V gene. The junction had 8 bases not matched to a gene; V was cut back by 2 bases and J by 6 bases. The CDR3 is 16 amino acids.

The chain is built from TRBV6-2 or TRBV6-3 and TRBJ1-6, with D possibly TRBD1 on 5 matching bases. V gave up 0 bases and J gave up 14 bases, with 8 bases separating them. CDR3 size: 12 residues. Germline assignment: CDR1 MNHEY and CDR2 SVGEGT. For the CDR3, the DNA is TGTGCCAGCAGTTACTCCCAAGGGGCCCTCCACTTT. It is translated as CASSYSQGALHF.

The CDR3 DNA reads TGCGCCAGCAGCCAAGTCTTCGGGAACACTGAAGCTTTCTTT. Amino acids: CASSQVFGNTEAFF. The chain couples TRBV4-3 to TRBJ1-1; D is unresolved. With 1 base removed from V and 1 base from J, the gap between germline ends came to 7 bases. This CDR3 spans 14 amino acids. Germline lookup yields CDR1 LGHNA and CDR2 YSLEER.

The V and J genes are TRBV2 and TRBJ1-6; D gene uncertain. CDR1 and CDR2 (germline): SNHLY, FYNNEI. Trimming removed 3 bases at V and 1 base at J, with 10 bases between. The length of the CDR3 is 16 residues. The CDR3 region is CASSESTGSYNSPLHF. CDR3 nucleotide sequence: TGTGCCAGCAGTGAGAGTACGGGATCCTATAATTCACCCCTCCACTTT.

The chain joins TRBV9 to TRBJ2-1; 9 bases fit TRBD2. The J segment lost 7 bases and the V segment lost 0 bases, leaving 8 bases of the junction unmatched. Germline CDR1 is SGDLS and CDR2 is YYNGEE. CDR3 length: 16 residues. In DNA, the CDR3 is TGTGCCAGCAGCGTAGGGTCTAGCGGGGAGACTAATGAGCAGTTCTTC. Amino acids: CASSVGSSGETNEQFF.

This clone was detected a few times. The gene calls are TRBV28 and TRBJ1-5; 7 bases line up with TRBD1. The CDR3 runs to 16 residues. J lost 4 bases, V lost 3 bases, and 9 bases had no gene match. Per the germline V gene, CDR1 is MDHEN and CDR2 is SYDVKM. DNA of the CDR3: TGTGCCAGCAGTTTTTATAGACAGGGCAGTAATCAGCCCCAGCATTTT. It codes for CASSFYRQGSNQPQHF.

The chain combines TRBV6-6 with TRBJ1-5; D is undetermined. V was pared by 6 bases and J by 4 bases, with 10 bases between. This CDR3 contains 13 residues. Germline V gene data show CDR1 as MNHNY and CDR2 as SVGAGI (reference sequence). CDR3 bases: TGTGCCAGCAGCATGGACGGAAATCAGCCCCAGCATTTT. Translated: CASSMDGNQPQHF.

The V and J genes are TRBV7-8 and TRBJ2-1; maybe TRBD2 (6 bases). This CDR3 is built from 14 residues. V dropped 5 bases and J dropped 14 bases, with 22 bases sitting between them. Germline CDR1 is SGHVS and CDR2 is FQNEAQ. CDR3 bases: TGTGCCAGCAGCGTATATACGGGAGCCCTGGAGGAGTTCTTC. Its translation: CASSVYTGALEEFF.

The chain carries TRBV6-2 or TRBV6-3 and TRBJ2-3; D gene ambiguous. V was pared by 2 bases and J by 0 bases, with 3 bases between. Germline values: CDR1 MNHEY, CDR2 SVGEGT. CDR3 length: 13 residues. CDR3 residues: CASSYSSTDTQYF. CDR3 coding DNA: TGTGCCAGCAGTTACAGTAGCACAGATACGCAGTATTTT.

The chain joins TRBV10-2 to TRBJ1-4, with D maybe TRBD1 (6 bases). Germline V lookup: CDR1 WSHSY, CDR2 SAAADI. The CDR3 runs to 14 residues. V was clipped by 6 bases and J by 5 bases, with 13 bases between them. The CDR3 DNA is TGCGCCAGCAGACCACAGGGCCTAAATGAAAAACTGTTTTTT. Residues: CASRPQGLNEKLFF.

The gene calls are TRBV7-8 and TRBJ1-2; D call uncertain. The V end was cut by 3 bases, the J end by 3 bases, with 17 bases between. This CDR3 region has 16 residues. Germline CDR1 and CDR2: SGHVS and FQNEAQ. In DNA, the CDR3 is TGTGCCAGCAGCTTGCAGAGGGCCCCCACTTACTATGGCTACACCTTC. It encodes CASSLQRAPTYYGYTF.

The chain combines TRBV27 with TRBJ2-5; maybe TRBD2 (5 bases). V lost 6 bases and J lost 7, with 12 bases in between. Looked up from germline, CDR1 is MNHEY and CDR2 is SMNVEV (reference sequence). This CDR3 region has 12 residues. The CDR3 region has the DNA TGTGCCAGCAGCTTCCGGGGTGGGACCCAGTACTTC. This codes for CASSFRGGTQYF.

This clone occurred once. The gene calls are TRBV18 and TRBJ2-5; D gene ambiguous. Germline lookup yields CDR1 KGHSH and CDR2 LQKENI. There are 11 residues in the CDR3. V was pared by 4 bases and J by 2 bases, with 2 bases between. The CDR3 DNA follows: TGTGCCAGCTCACAACAAGAGACCCAGTACTTC. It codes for CASSQQETQYF.

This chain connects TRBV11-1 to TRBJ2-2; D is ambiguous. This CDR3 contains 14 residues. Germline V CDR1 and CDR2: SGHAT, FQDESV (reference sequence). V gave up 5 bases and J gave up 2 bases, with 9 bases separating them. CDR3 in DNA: TGTGCCAGCAGCCCTGGCATTAACACCGGGGAGCTGTTTTTT. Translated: CASSPGINTGELFF.

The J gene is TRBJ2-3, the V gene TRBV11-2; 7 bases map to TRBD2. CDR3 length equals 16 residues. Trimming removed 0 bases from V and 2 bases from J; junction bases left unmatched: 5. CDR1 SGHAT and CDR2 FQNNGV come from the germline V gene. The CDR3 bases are TGTGCCAGCAGCTTAGATAGACTAGCCTCCACAGATACGCAGTATTTT. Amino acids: CASSLDRLASTDTQYF.

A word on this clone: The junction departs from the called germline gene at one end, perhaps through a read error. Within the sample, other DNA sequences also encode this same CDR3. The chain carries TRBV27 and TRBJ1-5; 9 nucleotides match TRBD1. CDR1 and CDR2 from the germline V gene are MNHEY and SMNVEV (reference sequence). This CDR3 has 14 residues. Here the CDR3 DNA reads TGTGCCACCTCGTTAGGGACAGGGACAAAGCCCCAACATTTT. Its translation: CATSLGTGTKPQHF.